Following are 19 T cell receptor beta chains from one sample sequenced in a study of PD-1 blockade in classical Hodgkin lymphoma (dated by TCRdb to 2018 to 2021). Library generation was performed with the immunoSEQ multiplex PCR assay. Sourced from immuneACCESS, this table was stored by TCRdb with only in-frame sequences that have V and J called. A share of the clones is absent; for the studies checked, an unresolved V gene accounts for under half, and the remainder has no known explanation. The sample contains about 24,000 clones, approximately 80% of them found a single time. The ten largest clones capture 22% of the sample. Per the publication, the time point label means: cycle 4 day 1 (C4D1), after more than 5 weeks of nivolumab. Every trial patient had relapsed following autologous stem cell transplantation, and prior brentuximab vedotin exposure was what differed among cohorts A, B and C.

This sample comprised peripheral blood mononuclear cells (PBMCs), obtained before the fourth cycle of nivolumab. The receptors shown here come from a human donor with classical Hodgkin lymphoma.

This rearrangement joins TRBV7-8 to TRBJ2-7, with D hard to call. Germline lookup yields CDR1 SGHVS and CDR2 FQNEAQ. Trimming removed 0 bases from V and 3 bases from J, with 12 bases in between. The length of the CDR3 is 15 residues. The CDR3 is CASSLALVLVYEQYF. For the CDR3, the DNA is TGTGCCAGCAGCTTAGCGCTAGTTTTGGTCTACGAGCAGTACTTC. Full variable domain (outside the CDR3, taken from reference TRBV7-8 and TRBJ2-7): GAGVSQSPRYKVAKRGQDVALRCDPISGHVSLFWYQQALGQGPEFLTYFQNEAQLDKSGLPSDRFFAERPEGSVSTLKIQRTQQEDSAVYLCASSLALVLVYEQYFGPGTRLTVT.

This clone was seen a single time. The rearrangement uses TRBV7-9 and TRBJ1-1, with a possible D match to TRBD1 (6 bases). This CDR3 has 16 amino acids. Germline-derived CDR1 and CDR2 are SEHNR and FQNEAQ (reference sequence). V was shortened by 5 bases and J by 3 bases, with 19 bases between the two germline ends. The CDR3 spells CASSRDRVGGDTEAFF. The CDR3 DNA reads TGTGCCAGCAGCCGAGACAGAGTAGGGGGTGACACTGAAGCTTTCTTT.

The V and J genes are TRBV7-9 and TRBJ1-2; D gene ambiguous. Trimming took off 5 bases at V and 2 bases at J, with 6 bases between the two ends. The CDR3 runs to 12 residues. Germline CDR1 is SEHNR and CDR2 is FQNEAQ (reference sequence). The CDR3 reads CASSAGNYGYTF. In DNA form, the CDR3 reads TGTGCCAGCAGCGCCGGGAACTATGGCTACACCTTC.

The chain recombines TRBV30 with TRBJ1-1; D is possibly TRBD1 (5 bases). From germline, CDR1 is GTSNPN and CDR2 SVGIG (reference sequence). The ends were cut back, 2 bases at V and 1 base at J, with 8 bases in the middle. The CDR3 totals 13 residues. CDR3 sequence reads: CAWSTTGNTEAFF. Here the CDR3 DNA reads TGTGCCTGGAGTACAACAGGGAACACTGAAGCTTTCTTT.

This clone has only a few counts. The rearrangement links TRBV6-1 to TRBJ1-3; maybe TRBD1 (5 bases). The V gene lost 2 bases and the J gene lost 4 bases, with 12 bases spanning the gap. The CDR3 spans 15 residues. The V gene's germline CDR1 is MNHNS and CDR2 SASEGT. CDR3 in amino acids: CASSEQGRGGNTIYF. The CDR3 DNA sequence: TGTGCCAGCAGTGAACAGGGTCGGGGGGGAAACACCATATATTTT.

This clone was seen more than once but under ten times. This chain connects TRBV19 to TRBJ1-2; TRBD1 matches at 7 bases. The V and J ends lost 5 bases and 8 bases, in that order; junction bases with no gene match: 17. The CDR3 contains 16 residues. The germline V gene has CDR1 LNHDA and CDR2 SQIVND (reference sequence). The CDR3 is CASSRPKGAGNTGYTF. In DNA, the CDR3 is TGTGCCAGTAGTCGGCCGAAGGGGGCCGGGAATACAGGCTACACCTTC.

This rearrangement joins TRBV12-5 to TRBJ1-1, with unresolved D. The CDR3 is 13 amino acids. The ends were cut back, 4 bases at V and 1 base at J, with 7 bases in the middle. Looked up from germline, CDR1 is LGHNT and CDR2 is FRNRAP. DNA of the CDR3: TGTGCTAGTGGTTGGGCAGGGAACACTGAAGCTTTCTTT. It translates to CASGWAGNTEAFF.

The chain links TRBV19 to TRBJ2-1, with 8 nucleotides matching TRBD1. In germline, CDR1 is LNHDA, CDR2 SQIVND (reference sequence). The CDR3 totals 16 residues. V trimming: 5 bases; J trimming: 9 bases; junction bases outside the gene matches: 15. The CDR3: CASSGGLAQGAIEQFF. CDR3 bases: TGTGCCAGTAGTGGGGGTCTGGCGCAGGGGGCGATTGAGCAGTTCTTC.

The chain joins TRBV5-4 to TRBJ2-7; 11 nucleotides line up with TRBD2. CDR3 length: 14 residues. Germline CDR1 SGHNT, CDR2 YYREEE (reference sequence). J gave up 2 bases and V 4 bases, and 2 bases lay outside the gene matches. CDR3 protein: CASSLAGGTYEQYF. The CDR3 nucleotides read TGTGCCAGCAGCCTAGCGGGAGGCACCTACGAGCAGTACTTC.

This clone showed up just once. The CDR3 is CASSESGGISTQYF. CDR3 in DNA: TGTGCCAGCAGCGAAAGCGGGGGTATATCGACCCAGTACTTC. V and J are TRBV7-9 and TRBJ2-5; 8 positions match TRBD2. V lost 5 bases and J lost 7; bases outside the gene matches: 9. Germline lookup yields CDR1 SEHNR and CDR2 FQNEAQ (reference sequence). The CDR3 is made up of 14 amino acids.

The chain links TRBV5-4 to TRBJ1-2; no clear D. The CDR3 totals 14 residues. The V gene's germline CDR1 is SGHNT and CDR2 YYREEE (reference sequence). Trimming removed 5 bases at V and 7 bases at J, with 18 bases between. CDR3: CASRLLSSPIGYTF. The CDR3 region has the DNA TGTGCCAGCAGGTTATTGTCCAGCCCCATTGGCTACACCTTC.

This chain joins TRBV11-3 and TRBJ1-5, with D unclear. V was trimmed by 6 bases and J by 9 bases, leaving 12 bases between them. Per germline, CDR1 SGHNT and CDR2 YENEEA. This CDR3 is 12 amino acids long. This chain's CDR3 is CASSLGFGPQHF. CDR3 nucleotide sequence: TGTGCCAGCAGTTTGGGGTTTGGGCCCCAGCATTTT.

The chain recombines TRBV10-2 with TRBJ2-1; unclear D gene. Trimming stripped 8 bases from V and 10 bases from J, with 12 bases between. Germline V gives CDR1 WSHSY, CDR2 SAAADI. The CDR3 is 11 amino acids. The CDR3 loop reads CASSALQEQFF. The CDR3 DNA follows: TGCGCCAGCTCGGCCCTGCAGGAGCAGTTCTTC.

The rearrangement links TRBV19 to TRBJ2-5; TRBD1 or TRBD2 may be the D gene (5 bases each). V was pared by 4 bases and J by 4 bases, with 10 bases between. Germline-derived CDR1 and CDR2 are LNHDA and SQIVND (reference sequence). The CDR3 loop spans 13 amino acids. CDR3 in amino acids: CASSTEGRETQYF. The CDR3 DNA is TGTGCCAGTAGTACAGAGGGGAGAGAGACCCAGTACTTC.

The chain combines TRBV2 with TRBJ1-6, with D perhaps matching TRBD1 (5 bases). CDR3 size: 18 residues. Germline CDR1 is SNHLY and CDR2 is FYNNEI. V shed 0 bases and J shed 7 bases, with 19 bases lying between them. DNA of the CDR3: TGTGCCAGCAGTGAAGCGCAGGCCCAAGGGGTTGGGAATTCACCCCTCCACTTT. It translates to CASSEAQAQGVGNSPLHF.

The rearrangement joins TRBV10-3 to TRBJ2-1; 7 nucleotides line up with TRBD2. V shed 0 bases and J 0 bases; nucleotides not matched to a gene: 2. Per the germline V gene, CDR1 is ENHRY and CDR2 is SYGVKD. The CDR3 totals 16 residues. The chain's CDR3 is CAISESGGGSYNEQFF. Written as DNA, the CDR3 is TGTGCCATCAGTGAGTCTGGGGGGGGCTCCTACAATGAGCAGTTCTTC.

This chain uses TRBV5-4 with TRBJ1-1; D is unclear. The CDR3 contains 14 residues. The V end lost 2 bases, the J end lost 4 bases, and 12 bases lay between the germline ends. Per the germline V gene, CDR1 is SGHNT and CDR2 is YYREEE (reference sequence). The CDR3 bases are TGTGCCAGCAGCTTCGACACCCTGGGCACTGAAGCTTTCTTT. Residues: CASSFDTLGTEAFF.

The V and J genes are TRBV19 and TRBJ1-2; tentative D call: TRBD1 (6 bases). CDR1 and CDR2 (germline): LNHDA, SQIVND (reference sequence). The CDR3 spans 18 residues. The germline V and J ends were trimmed by 3 bases and 2 bases, with 22 bases remaining between them. CDR3: CASSMVSPGAFMNYGYTF. CDR3 nucleotides: TGTGCCAGTAGTATGGTCAGCCCGGGGGCCTTCATGAACTATGGCTACACCTTC.

This clone occurred many times. The CDR3 DNA reads TGTGCCAGCAGCTTAGCGGGAGCTTGGGAGCAGTACTTC. The encoded protein is CASSLAGAWEQYF. The rearrangement uses TRBV7-2 and TRBJ2-7, with a tentative D call TRBD2 (5 bases). Germline-derived CDR1 and CDR2 are SGHTA and FQGNSA. CDR3 length: 13 residues. The germline V and J ends were trimmed by 0 bases and 7 bases, with 10 bases remaining between them.